A selection of T cell receptor beta chains follows, all from one sample in a study of blood T cells in healthy people across ages. MiXCR, applied by TCRdb to the 5' RACE reads, yields one record per CDR3 protein. The sample includes about 640,000 distinct CDR3 sequences, 58% of them seen just once. Sequencing was performed on blood. These receptors were collected from a man aged 60 to 75 in good health. Each CDR3 is given with its conserved first and last residue. Each record gives: CDR3 protein, CDR3 DNA, J gene, V gene, D gene, clone size. D genes are given only for firm matches. Clone size appears in some rows only: once, few, many, or a class for an expanded clone.

CDR3aa: CASSQEVGAVRNEQFF
CDR3nt: TGCGCCAGCAGCCAAGAGGTGGGTGCGGTGAGGAATGAGCAGTTCTTC
j_gene: TRBJ2-1
v_gene: TRBV4-1
d_gene: .
abundance: .

CDR3aa: CATSRDLGTADGYTF
CDR3nt: TGTGCCACCAGCAGAGATCTGGGGACCGCGGATGGCTACACCTTC
j_gene: TRBJ1-2
v_gene: TRBV15
d_gene: .
abundance: .

CDR3aa: CASSLGGGANNEQFF
CDR3nt: TGTGCCAGCAGCTTGGGCGGGGGGGCCAACAATGAGCAGTTCTTC
j_gene: TRBJ2-1
v_gene: TRBV5-5
d_gene: TRBD2
abundance: .

CDR3aa: CASSLNQGTGGSPLHF
CDR3nt: TGTGCCAGCAGTTTAAATCAGGGGACAGGGGGCTCACCCCTCCACTTT
j_gene: TRBJ1-6
v_gene: TRBV27
d_gene: TRBD1
abundance: once

CDR3aa: CASSPRTGVGDTQYF
CDR3nt: TGTGCCAGCAGCCCCCGGACAGGGGTTGGAGATACGCAGTATTTT
j_gene: TRBJ2-3
v_gene: TRBV7-2
d_gene: TRBD1
abundance: many

CDR3aa: CSAITSTGEETQYF
CDR3nt: TGCAGTGCTATCACCTCAACAGGGGAAGAGACCCAGTACTTC
j_gene: TRBJ2-5
v_gene: TRBV20-1
d_gene: TRBD1
abundance: few

CDR3aa: CSARGTGSFYNEQFF
CDR3nt: TGCAGTGCTAGAGGGACAGGGTCCTTCTACAATGAGCAGTTCTTC
j_gene: TRBJ2-1
v_gene: TRBV20-1
d_gene: TRBD1
abundance: .

CDR3aa: CASSGGSKETQYF
CDR3nt: TGCGCCAGCAGCGGGGGTTCCAAAGAGACCCAGTACTTC
j_gene: TRBJ2-5
v_gene: TRBV5-1
d_gene: .
abundance: .

CDR3aa: CASSYSRSNEKLFF
CDR3nt: TGTGCCAGCAGTTACTCCCGGAGTAATGAAAAACTGTTTTTT
j_gene: TRBJ1-4
v_gene: TRBV6-6
d_gene: .
abundance: .

CDR3aa: CASSYSRGLGYEQYF
CDR3nt: TGTGCCAGCAGTTACTCTAGGGGGCTTGGATACGAGCAGTACTTC
j_gene: TRBJ2-7
v_gene: TRBV6-5
d_gene: TRBD1
abundance: .

CDR3aa: CASSPQGVGTSPLHF
CDR3nt: TGCGCCAGCAGCCCTCAGGGGGTTGGGACTTCACCCCTCCACTTT
j_gene: TRBJ1-6
v_gene: TRBV5-1
d_gene: TRBD1
abundance: once

CDR3aa: CASSLMTGPTDTQYF
CDR3nt: TGTGCCAGCAGTTTAATGACGGGTCCCACAGATACGCAGTATTTT
j_gene: TRBJ2-3
v_gene: TRBV12-3/TRBV12-4
d_gene: .
abundance: many

CDR3aa: CSARLDRGADTQYF
CDR3nt: TGCAGTGCTAGACTGGACAGGGGTGCAGATACGCAGTATTTT
j_gene: TRBJ2-3
v_gene: TRBV20-1
d_gene: TRBD1
abundance: few

CDR3aa: CASTPQGASSYEQYF
CDR3nt: TGTGCCAGCACCCCTCAGGGGGCGAGCTCCTACGAGCAGTACTTC
j_gene: TRBJ2-7
v_gene: TRBV6-6
d_gene: TRBD1
abundance: .

CDR3aa: CACSTTVNYEQYF
CDR3nt: TGTGCCTGCAGCACTACAGTGAACTACGAGCAGTACTTC
j_gene: TRBJ2-7
v_gene: TRBV7-2
d_gene: .
abundance: .

CDR3aa: CASSGGLPLTQYF
CDR3nt: TGTGCCAGCAGTGGCGGACTCCCACTTACGCAGTATTTT
j_gene: TRBJ2-3
v_gene: TRBV12-3/TRBV12-4
d_gene: .
abundance: .

CDR3aa: CASSGETGINIQYF
CDR3nt: TGTGCCAGCAGTGGTGAAACCGGGATAAACATTCAGTACTTC
j_gene: TRBJ2-4
v_gene: TRBV2
d_gene: .
abundance: .

CDR3aa: CASSLEGTSGGTGNEQFF
CDR3nt: TGCGCCAGCAGCCTGGAGGGGACTAGCGGGGGGACAGGAAATGAGCAGTTCTTC
j_gene: TRBJ2-1
v_gene: TRBV5-1
d_gene: TRBD2
abundance: .

CDR3aa: CANRGEVYGYTF
CDR3nt: TGTGCCAACAGGGGGGAGGTCTATGGCTACACCTTC
j_gene: TRBJ1-2
v_gene: TRBV27
d_gene: TRBD1
abundance: .

CDR3aa: CASSLAGKGAFNQPQHF
CDR3nt: TGTGCCAGCAGCTTAGCGGGGAAGGGGGCTTTTAATCAGCCCCAGCATTTT
j_gene: TRBJ1-5
v_gene: TRBV7-2
d_gene: TRBD1
abundance: .

CDR3aa: CASSLARAGGTDTQYF
CDR3nt: TGTGCCAGCAGCTTAGCGCGTGCGGGGGGAACAGATACGCAGTATTTT
j_gene: TRBJ2-3
v_gene: TRBV7-2
d_gene: TRBD2
abundance: .

CDR3aa: CASSSKGVEQYF
CDR3nt: TGTGCCAGCAGCTCAAAGGGAGTCGAGCAGTACTTC
j_gene: TRBJ2-7
v_gene: TRBV5-5
d_gene: .
abundance: .

CDR3aa: CSAVEGQEAFF
CDR3nt: TGCAGCGCCGTAGAGGGGCAGGAAGCTTTCTTT
j_gene: TRBJ1-1
v_gene: TRBV29-1
d_gene: .
abundance: few

CDR3aa: CASSPGTGGSYTF
CDR3nt: TGTGCCAGCAGTCCTGGGACAGGGGGTAGCTACACCTTC
j_gene: TRBJ1-2
v_gene: TRBV12-3/TRBV12-4
d_gene: TRBD1
abundance: .

CDR3aa: CASSPNSQTGGEKLFF
CDR3nt: TGTGCCAGCTCACCAAATTCCCAGACGGGCGGGGAAAAACTGTTTTTT
j_gene: TRBJ1-4
v_gene: TRBV18
d_gene: .
abundance: few

CDR3aa: CASSEYPGRQQETQYF
CDR3nt: TGTGCCAGCAGTGAATATCCGGGACGGCAGCAAGAGACCCAGTACTTC
j_gene: TRBJ2-5
v_gene: TRBV25-1
d_gene: .
abundance: .

CDR3aa: CASSSGQAIPYGYTF
CDR3nt: TGTGCCAGCAGTTCGGGACAGGCCATCCCCTATGGCTACACCTTC
j_gene: TRBJ1-2
v_gene: TRBV28
d_gene: TRBD1
abundance: once

CDR3aa: CASSTGLAGDQETQYF
CDR3nt: TGTGCCAGCAGCACCGGACTAGCGGGGGACCAAGAGACCCAGTACTTC
j_gene: TRBJ2-5
v_gene: TRBV7-2
d_gene: TRBD2
abundance: .

CDR3aa: CASTETGGAIIQYF
CDR3nt: TGTGCCAGCACCGAGACAGGGGGCGCGATCATTCAGTACTTC
j_gene: TRBJ2-4
v_gene: TRBV2
d_gene: TRBD1
abundance: .

CDR3aa: CASSAQGRVYNEQFF
CDR3nt: TGTGCCAGCAGCGCCCAGGGCCGGGTCTACAATGAGCAGTTCTTC
j_gene: TRBJ2-1
v_gene: TRBV13
d_gene: .
abundance: .

CDR3aa: CASSPIQVASYEQYF
CDR3nt: TGTGCCAGCAGCCCCATACAGGTGGCCTCCTACGAGCAGTACTTC
j_gene: TRBJ2-7
v_gene: TRBV7-9
d_gene: .
abundance: few

CDR3aa: CASRGGLGQFF
CDR3nt: TGTGCCAGCCGAGGGGGCTTGGGGCAGTTCTTC
j_gene: TRBJ2-1
v_gene: TRBV12-3/TRBV12-4
d_gene: TRBD1
abundance: few

CDR3aa: CASSLLSLAGGHEQYF
CDR3nt: TGTGCCAGCAGCTTACTATCACTAGCGGGGGGGCACGAGCAGTACTTC
j_gene: TRBJ2-7
v_gene: TRBV7-2
d_gene: TRBD2
abundance: few

CDR3aa: CASSRTVNRSRQYF
CDR3nt: TGTGCCAGCAGCCGGACCGTCAACCGGTCTAGGCAGTACTTC
j_gene: TRBJ2-5
v_gene: TRBV28
d_gene: .
abundance: .

CDR3aa: CASSLRGAYEQFF
CDR3nt: TGTGCCAGCAGCTTAAGAGGGGCCTACGAGCAGTTCTTC
j_gene: TRBJ2-1
v_gene: TRBV7-8
d_gene: .
abundance: .

CDR3aa: CASSPGSLRETQYF
CDR3nt: TGTGCCAGCAGTCCGGGGTCCCTTCGAGAGACCCAGTACTTC
j_gene: TRBJ2-5
v_gene: TRBV12-3/TRBV12-4
d_gene: .
abundance: .

CDR3aa: CASSEAGSYEQYF
CDR3nt: TGTGCCAGCTCCGAGGCGGGCTCCTACGAGCAGTACTTC
j_gene: TRBJ2-7
v_gene: TRBV6-1
d_gene: .
abundance: .

CDR3aa: CASSYAGGGTDTQYF
CDR3nt: TGTGCCAGCAGTTACGCGGGGGGGGGCACAGATACGCAGTATTTT
j_gene: TRBJ2-3
v_gene: TRBV6-5
d_gene: TRBD2
abundance: .

CDR3aa: CSAAQGVENYGYTF
CDR3nt: TGCAGTGCTGCACAGGGAGTGGAGAACTATGGCTACACCTTC
j_gene: TRBJ1-2
v_gene: TRBV20-1
d_gene: .
abundance: once

CDR3aa: CASSTLAGGPSEQYF
CDR3nt: TGTGCCAGCTCAACTCTAGCGGGGGGGCCGAGTGAGCAGTACTTC
j_gene: TRBJ2-7
v_gene: TRBV18
d_gene: TRBD2
abundance: few

CDR3aa: CASNKRVAGTSSTDTQYF
CDR3nt: TGCGCCAGCAATAAGAGGGTAGCGGGGACTTCTAGCACAGATACGCAGTATTTT
j_gene: TRBJ2-3
v_gene: TRBV5-1
d_gene: TRBD2
abundance: once

CDR3aa: CSGEGWADTQYF
CDR3nt: TGCAGCGGGGAAGGGTGGGCAGATACGCAGTATTTT
j_gene: TRBJ2-3
v_gene: TRBV29-1
d_gene: .
abundance: few

CDR3aa: CAGRTQHQETQYF
CDR3nt: TGTGCCGGCAGGACGCAGCATCAAGAGACCCAGTACTTC
j_gene: TRBJ2-5
v_gene: TRBV6-6
d_gene: .
abundance: .

CDR3aa: CASNQGAVTDTQYF
CDR3nt: TGTGCCAGCAATCAGGGGGCAGTCACAGATACGCAGTATTTT
j_gene: TRBJ2-3
v_gene: TRBV12-3/TRBV12-4
d_gene: TRBD1
abundance: few

CDR3aa: CASSLGGYGHTF
CDR3nt: TGTGCCAGCAGTTTAGGGGGCTATGGCCACACCTTC
j_gene: TRBJ1-2
v_gene: TRBV12-3/TRBV12-4
d_gene: .
abundance: .

CDR3aa: CASTEGANTGELFF
CDR3nt: TGTGCCAGTACAGAGGGTGCGAACACCGGGGAGCTGTTTTTT
j_gene: TRBJ2-2
v_gene: TRBV9
d_gene: .
abundance: .

CDR3aa: CASSLGVGEQFF
CDR3nt: TGTGCCAGCAGCTTAGGCGTCGGTGAGCAGTTCTTC
j_gene: TRBJ2-1
v_gene: TRBV7-2
d_gene: .
abundance: few

CDR3aa: CASSLAVDSPYGYTF
CDR3nt: TGTGCCAGCAGCTTAGCCGTGGACAGCCCCTATGGCTACACCTTC
j_gene: TRBJ1-2
v_gene: TRBV7-2
d_gene: .
abundance: .